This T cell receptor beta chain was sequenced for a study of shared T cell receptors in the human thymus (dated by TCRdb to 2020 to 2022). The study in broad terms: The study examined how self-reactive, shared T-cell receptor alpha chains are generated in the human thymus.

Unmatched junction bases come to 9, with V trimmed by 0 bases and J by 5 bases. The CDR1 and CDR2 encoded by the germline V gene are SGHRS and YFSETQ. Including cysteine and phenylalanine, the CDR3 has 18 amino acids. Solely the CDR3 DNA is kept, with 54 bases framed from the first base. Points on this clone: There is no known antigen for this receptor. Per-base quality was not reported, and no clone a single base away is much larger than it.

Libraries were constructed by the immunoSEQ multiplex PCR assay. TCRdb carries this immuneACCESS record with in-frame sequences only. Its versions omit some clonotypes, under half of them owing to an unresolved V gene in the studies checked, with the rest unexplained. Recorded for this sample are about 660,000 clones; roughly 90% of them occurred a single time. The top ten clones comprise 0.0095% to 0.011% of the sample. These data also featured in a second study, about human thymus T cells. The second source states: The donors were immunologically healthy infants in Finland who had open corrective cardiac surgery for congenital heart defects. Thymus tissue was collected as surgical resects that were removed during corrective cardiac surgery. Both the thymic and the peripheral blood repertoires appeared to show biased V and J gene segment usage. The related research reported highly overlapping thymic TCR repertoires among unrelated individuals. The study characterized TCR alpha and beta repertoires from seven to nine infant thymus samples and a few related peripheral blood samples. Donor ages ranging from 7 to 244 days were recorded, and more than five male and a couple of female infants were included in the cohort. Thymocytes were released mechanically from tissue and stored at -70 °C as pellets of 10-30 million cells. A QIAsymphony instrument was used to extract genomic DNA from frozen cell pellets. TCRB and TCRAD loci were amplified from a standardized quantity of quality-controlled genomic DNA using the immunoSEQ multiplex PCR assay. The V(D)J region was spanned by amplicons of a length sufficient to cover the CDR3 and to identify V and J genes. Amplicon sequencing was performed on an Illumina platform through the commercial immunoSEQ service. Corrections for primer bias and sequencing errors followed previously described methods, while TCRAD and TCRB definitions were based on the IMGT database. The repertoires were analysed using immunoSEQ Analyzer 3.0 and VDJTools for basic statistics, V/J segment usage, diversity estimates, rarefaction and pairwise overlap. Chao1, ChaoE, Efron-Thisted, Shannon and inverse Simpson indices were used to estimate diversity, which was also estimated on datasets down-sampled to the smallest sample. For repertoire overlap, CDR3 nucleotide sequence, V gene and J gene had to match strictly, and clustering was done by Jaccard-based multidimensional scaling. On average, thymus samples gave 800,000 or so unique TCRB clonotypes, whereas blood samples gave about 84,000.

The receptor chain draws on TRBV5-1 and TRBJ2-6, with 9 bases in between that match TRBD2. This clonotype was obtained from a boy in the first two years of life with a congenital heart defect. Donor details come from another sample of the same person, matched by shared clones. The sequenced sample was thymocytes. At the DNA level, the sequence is TGCGCCAGCAGCTTGGACTGGCGGGAGGGCCCCTGGGCCAACGTCCTGACTTTC. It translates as CASSLDWREGPWANVLTF.